One sample yielded the 29 T cell receptor beta chains listed below, sequenced in a study of T-cell reconstitution after alpha-beta-depleted transplantation in children. It was with unique molecular identifiers that the TCRbeta library was prepared. TCRdb passed the PCR reads through MiXCR, listing each CDR3 protein once. Here the sample spans some 530,000 distinct CDR3 sequences, roughly an eighth being singletons. Source: PBMCs from the stem cell graft donor, taken from the stem cell graft. Receptors were obtained from a human donor who donated a stem cell graft to a child with combined immunodeficiency.

J is TRBJ2-2 and V is TRBV5-6, with D unclear. V was trimmed by 2 bases and J by 2 bases, leaving 7 bases between them. The CDR3 totals 14 residues. Germline V gene sequence: CDR1 SGHDT, CDR2 YYEEEE. DNA of the CDR3: TGTGCCAGCAGCTTCACCACCAACACCGGGGAGCTGTTTTTT. It is translated as CASSFTTNTGELFF.

The rearrangement joins TRBV10-3 to TRBJ2-2; perhaps TRBD2 as D (6 bases). The CDR3 runs 15 residues. Per germline, CDR1 ENHRY and CDR2 SYGVKD. The V gene lost 3 bases and the J gene lost 5 bases, with 13 bases spanning the gap. The CDR3 region has the DNA TGTGCCATCAGTGAATCTAGCGTGGGGACCGGGGAGCTGTTTTTT. Protein sequence: CAISESSVGTGELFF.

A few counts support this clonotype. This chain joins TRBV15 and TRBJ2-5; 9 nucleotides align to TRBD2. This CDR3 is built from 16 residues. CDR1 and CDR2 from the germline V gene are LNHNV and YYDKDF (reference sequence). V lost 3 bases and J lost 2; bases outside the gene matches: 7. CDR3 coding DNA: TGTGCCACCAGCAGGTTTCAACTAGCGGGTCAAGAGACCCAGTACTTC. Translation: CATSRFQLAGQETQYF. The variable domain in full, with the rest retrieved from reference TRBV15 and TRBJ2-5, is DAMVIQNPRYQVTQFGKPVTLSCSQTLNHNVMYWYQQKSSQAPKLLFHYYDKDFNNEADTPDNFQSRRPNTSFCFLDIRSPGLGDTAMYLCATSRFQLAGQETQYFGPGTRLLVL.

This clonotype was picked up a small number of times. The V and J genes are TRBV27 and TRBJ2-1; 8 positions match TRBD1. The CDR3 is 16 amino acids. Germline values: CDR1 MNHEY, CDR2 SMNVEV (reference sequence). The ends lost 4 bases at V and 3 bases at J; junction bases unmatched: 8. Written as DNA, the CDR3 is TGTGCCAGCAGTTCGTCCGGGACAGGACACTACAATGAGCAGTTCTTC. It specifies CASSSSGTGHYNEQFF.

This clonotype was observed a handful of times. This chain connects TRBV6-2 or TRBV6-3 to TRBJ2-3; a weak D match, TRBD2 (6 bases). The CDR3 covers 17 residues. Trimming pared 2 bases from V and 3 bases from J, leaving 18 bases between. Germline values: CDR1 MNHEY, CDR2 SVGEGT. The CDR3 here is CASSYLAGAGRTDTQYF. The CDR3 DNA reads TGTGCCAGCAGTTACCTCGCTGGCGCAGGGAGGACAGATACGCAGTATTTT.

The chain joins TRBV7-8 to TRBJ2-1; 9 bases agree with TRBD2. Germline V CDR1 and CDR2: SGHVS, FQNEAQ. This CDR3 comprises 15 residues. V dropped 1 base and J dropped 9; count of bases not matched to a gene: 7. The chain's CDR3 is CASSLEWREGTEQFF. CDR3 DNA sequence: TGTGCCAGCAGCTTAGAGTGGCGGGAGGGGACTGAGCAGTTCTTC.

This clonotype was seen a few times. The genes are TRBV15 and TRBJ2-7; D unresolved. The CDR3 extends over 14 amino acids. V lost 0 bases and J 3 bases, leaving 9 bases between the germline ends. Germline lookup yields CDR1 LNHNV and CDR2 YYDKDF (reference sequence). The CDR3 loop is CATSRDAKNYEQYF. For the CDR3, the DNA is TGTGCCACCAGCAGAGATGCAAAAAACTACGAGCAGTACTTC.

This clonotype was seen at least ten times. The V and J genes are TRBV29-1 and TRBJ2-7; D possibly corresponds to TRBD2 (5 bases). The CDR3 runs to 13 residues. The V and J ends lost 7 bases and 4 bases respectively, with 17 bases between them. Germline V lookup: CDR1 SQVTM, CDR2 ANQGSEA. In nucleotides, the CDR3 is TGCAGCGCCGGAGGACTGGCGGAATACGAGCAGTACTTC. Protein product: CSAGGLAEYEQYF.

This chain connects TRBV6-5 to TRBJ2-2; 11 positions agree with TRBD2. V lost 2 bases to trimming and J lost 3 bases; unmatched junction nucleotides: 2. The CDR3 is 16 residues long. Germline V CDR1 and CDR2: MNHEY, SVGAGI. CDR3: CASSYTSGSYTGELFF. In DNA form, the CDR3 reads TGTGCCAGCAGTTACACTAGCGGGAGCTACACCGGGGAGCTGTTTTTT.

This clonotype was seen more than once but under ten times. The V and J genes are TRBV4-2 and TRBJ2-3; 11 bases agree with TRBD2. This CDR3 is 19 amino acids long. Germline values: CDR1 LGHNA, CDR2 YNFKEQ. V shed 3 bases, J shed 3 bases, and the junction held 14 bases outside the gene matches. The DNA of the CDR3 is TGTGCCAGCAGCCAGTACCTGAGACTAGCGGGGATAGGTACAGATACGCAGTATTTT. It translates to CASSQYLRLAGIGTDTQYF.

This clonotype was observed a handful of times. This sequence joins TRBV7-2 and TRBJ2-2; D remains ambiguous. The CDR3 runs 17 residues. Per the germline V gene, CDR1 is SGHTA and CDR2 is FQGNSA. The V and J ends lost 2 bases and 5 bases respectively, with 18 bases between them. The CDR3 sequence: CASSLFRQERGTGELFF. The CDR3 DNA is TGTGCCAGCAGCTTATTCCGCCAGGAACGTGGGACCGGGGAGCTGTTTTTT. The complete variable domain, with remaining parts taken from reference TRBV7-2 and TRBJ2-2, reads GAGVSQSPSNKVTEKGKDVELRCDPISGHTALYWYRQSLGQGLEFLIYFQGNSAPDKSGLPSDRFSAERTGGSVSTLTIQRTQQEDSAVYLCASSLFRQERGTGELFFGEGSRLTVL.

The V call is TRBV6-5, the J call TRBJ2-5; maybe TRBD2 (5 bases). Trimming stripped 2 bases from V and 1 base from J, with 8 bases between. CDR3 size: 14 residues. Germline V gives CDR1 MNHEY, CDR2 SVGAGI. CDR3 in DNA: TGTGCCAGCAGTTACAGCCTAGCCCAAGAGACCCAGTACTTC. Translated, it gives CASSYSLAQETQYF.

V and J are TRBV30 and TRBJ2-7, with D tentatively TRBD2 (6 bases). The CDR3 runs 13 residues. The germline V gene has CDR1 GTSNPN and CDR2 SVGIG (reference sequence). V gave up 2 bases and J gave up 7 bases, with 15 bases separating them. The CDR3 sequence is CAWSWRDLREQYF. CDR3 sequence (DNA): TGTGCCTGGAGTTGGCGGGACTTGCGTGAGCAGTACTTC.

The sample holds many counts of this clonotype. The chain is built from TRBV13 and TRBJ2-7, with 8 bases aligning to TRBD2. With V trimmed by 5 bases and J by 5 bases, 11 bases remained unmatched. Germline CDR1 reads PRHDT; CDR2 reads FYEKMQ (reference sequence). This CDR3 is built from 15 residues. Here the CDR3 reads CASSPAGGDWDEQYF. For the CDR3, the DNA is TGTGCCAGCAGCCCGGCGGGGGGCGATTGGGACGAGCAGTACTTC.

The CDR3 sequence: CSAGGLQETQYF. The CDR3, as DNA: TGCAGTGCCGGCGGATTACAAGAGACCCAGTACTTC. The chain links TRBV20-1 to TRBJ2-5, with D uncertain. Per germline, CDR1 DFQATT and CDR2 SNEGSKA (reference sequence). This CDR3 comprises 12 residues. V lost 6 bases to trimming and J lost 2 bases, with 10 bases between them.

This clonotype has at least ten counts. V is TRBV6-5 and J is TRBJ1-1, with D tentatively TRBD1 (5 bases). Looked up from germline, CDR1 is MNHEY and CDR2 is SVGAGI. The CDR3 runs to 14 residues. Trimming removed 3 bases from V and 1 base from J, with 9 bases in between. As DNA, the CDR3 is TGTGCCAGCAGTTATCACGGGGCGAACACTGAAGCTTTCTTT. Its translation is CASSYHGANTEAFF.

This clonotype was seen more than once but under ten times. V and J are TRBV5-1 and TRBJ2-5; TRBD2 matches at 7 bases. With 7 bases clipped from V and 4 bases from J, the junction kept 7 bases outside the gene matches. The CDR3 runs to 13 residues. Germline V gives CDR1 SGHRS, CDR2 YFSETQ. The CDR3 is CASPRGVIETQYF. The DNA of the CDR3 is TGCGCCAGCCCCCGGGGGGTGATAGAGACCCAGTACTTC.

There are a few counts of this clonotype. The chain is built from TRBV15 and TRBJ2-7; D is undetermined. Germline assignment: CDR1 LNHNV and CDR2 YYDKDF (reference sequence). The CDR3 runs 18 residues. V was cut by 1 base and J by 5 bases, with 24 bases left in between. The CDR3 coding sequence is TGTGCCACCAGCAGAGGCCCCGACGAGATAGGGCGGTTCGACGAGCAGTACTTC. This translates into CATSRGPDEIGRFDEQYF.

The table lists this clonotype with a few counts. CDR3 in DNA: TGTGCCAGCAGTTTAGAGCCAGTAGGGCGGGTGAACACTGAAGCTTTCTTT. Amino acids: CASSLEPVGRVNTEAFF. The V call is TRBV12-3 or TRBV12-4, the J call TRBJ1-1; no definite D call. Between the trimmed V and J ends, which lost 1 base and 0 bases, there was a span of 15 bases. This CDR3 comprises 17 residues.

This clonotype was detected a few times. J is TRBJ2-1 and V is TRBV20-1; 8 bases agree with TRBD2. J lost 4 bases, V lost 3 bases, and 5 bases had no gene match. Germline V CDR1 and CDR2: DFQATT, SNEGSKA (reference sequence). CDR3 length: 14 amino acids. The CDR3 nucleotides are TGCAGTGCTAGTAGGTCTAGCGGGTACAATGAGCAGTTCTTC. Its protein product is CSASRSSGYNEQFF.

This clonotype was observed a few times. V and J are TRBV12-3 or TRBV12-4 and TRBJ2-3; D is ambiguous. Trimming cost V 2 bases and J 2 bases, with 14 bases left between them. This CDR3 region has 16 residues. The CDR3 here is CASSLPPDGYTDTQYF. CDR3 in DNA: TGTGCCAGCAGTTTACCCCCTGACGGGTACACAGATACGCAGTATTTT.

This clonotype was seen many times. The rearrangement uses TRBV7-6 and TRBJ2-5, with TRBD2 as a possible D gene (6 bases). The CDR3 sequence is 14 residues long. V lost 5 bases to trimming and J lost 5 bases, with 15 bases between them. Germline V gene data show CDR1 as SGHVS and CDR2 as FNYEAQ. CDR3 loop: CASSRGTLGETQYF. The DNA of the CDR3 is TGTGCCAGCAGCCGCGGGACTCTTGGCGAGACCCAGTACTTC. Drawing the rest from reference TRBV7-6 and TRBJ2-5, the complete variable domain is GAGVSQSPRYKVTKRGQDVALRCDPISGHVSLYWYRQALGQGPEFLTYFNYEAQQDKSGLPNDRFSAERPEGSISTLTIQRTEQRDSAMYRCASSRGTLGETQYFGPGTRLLVL.

This clonotype was recorded a few times. The rearrangement uses TRBV5-1 and TRBJ2-3, with TRBD1 matching 8 bases. The trim removed 4 bases at V and 0 bases at J, leaving 7 bases unmatched. Germline-derived CDR1 and CDR2 are SGHRS and YFSETQ. The CDR3 sequence is 16 residues long. CDR3 protein: CASSHGTGVSTDTQYF. The CDR3 bases are TGCGCCAGCAGCCACGGGACAGGCGTTAGCACAGATACGCAGTATTTT.

This clonotype showed up many times. The chain employs TRBV5-6 and TRBJ2-3; 9 positions match TRBD2. The CDR3 spans 15 residues. Per germline, CDR1 SGHDT and CDR2 YYEEEE. With 4 bases clipped from V and 1 base from J, the junction kept 4 bases outside the gene matches. CDR3 sequence reads: CASSPRGRGTDTQYF. DNA of the CDR3: TGTGCCAGCAGCCCCCGCGGGAGGGGCACAGATACGCAGTATTTT.

The chain carries TRBV2 and TRBJ1-4, with 7 bases matching TRBD1. Germline CDR1 reads SNHLY; CDR2 reads FYNNEI. The CDR3 consists of 15 residues. V trimming: 1 base; J trimming: 3 bases; junction bases outside the gene matches: 2. CDR3 loop: CASSEGDSPNEKLFF. The CDR3 DNA reads TGTGCCAGCAGTGAAGGGGACAGCCCTAATGAAAAACTGTTTTTT. The full variable domain, with the rest looked up from reference TRBV2 and TRBJ1-4, is EPEVTQTPSHQVTQMGQEVILRCVPISNHLYFYWYRQILGQKVEFLVSFYNNEISEKSEIFDDQFSVERPDGSNFTLKIRSTKLEDSAMYFCASSEGDSPNEKLFFGSGTQLSVL.

V is TRBV29-1 and J is TRBJ1-1; TRBD1 matches at 7 bases. Trimming removed 5 bases from V and 7 bases from J; junction bases left unmatched: 7. From germline, CDR1 is SQVTM and CDR2 ANQGSEA. This CDR3 is built from 12 residues. The CDR3 coding sequence is TGCAGCGTTCTACCGGGACAGAATGAAGCTTTCTTT. Amino acids: CSVLPGQNEAFF.

J is TRBJ2-1 and V is TRBV5-1; 7 bases line up with TRBD1. Germline CDR1 and CDR2: SGHRS and YFSETQ. The junction had 15 bases not matched to a gene; V was cut back by 3 bases and J by 6 bases. The CDR3 covers 17 residues. The CDR3 loop is CASSWGLGDRVGNEQFF. Written as DNA, the CDR3 is TGCGCCAGCAGCTGGGGCCTAGGGGACAGAGTTGGCAATGAGCAGTTCTTC.

This sequence joins TRBV10-3 and TRBJ1-1; D perhaps matches TRBD1 (6 bases). V shed 3 bases and J shed 7 bases, with 15 bases lying between them. Per the germline V gene, CDR1 is ENHRY and CDR2 is SYGVKD. The CDR3 length is 14 residues. Written as DNA, the CDR3 is TGTGCCATCAGTGATGCCGGGACAAATCATGAAGCTTTCTTT. This translates into CAISDAGTNHEAFF.

The chain recombines TRBV5-1 with TRBJ2-7; D unresolved. CDR1 and CDR2 from the germline V gene are SGHRS and YFSETQ. Trimming shortened V by 4 bases and J by 3 bases, and 20 bases separated the two germline ends. CDR3 length equals 16 residues. The CDR3 DNA sequence: TGCGCCAGCAGCCCACCTTATCCTAAACGGAACTACGAGCAGTACTTC. Its translation is CASSPPYPKRNYEQYF.